This TCR beta chain was identified during a study of naive and memory T cell subsets (dated by TCRdb to the late 2010s). For the wider study: Sorted naive and memory T cell subsets from peripheral blood were analyzed in the study using a UMI-based, open-source pipeline for TCR alpha and beta sequencing. IgG serology results and the functional CMV T cell responses were in complete agreement. RNA was DNase-treated and reverse transcribed with TCR constant-region primers, mostly using SuperScript III.

With respect to this clonotype: This clone's antigen is unknown. Base qualities are not provided; no much larger clone lies one nucleotide away.

Separate amplification of TCR alpha and beta chain libraries was performed from the second PCR step onward. To determine each donor's CMV status, fresh PBMCs were stimulated overnight with CMV viral lysate, and IFNgamma production from CD4+ T cells was then assessed. CD4 T cells were positively selected with Miltenyi beads, followed by positive selection of CD8 T cells from the CD4-negative fraction. After staining for CD3, CD4, CD8, CD45RA, CD27 and a live/dead dye, cells were sorted on a BD Aria II into four subsets based on CD45RA and CD27. A few healthy volunteers provided blood, and the blood of each volunteer was split into CD4 and CD8 T cells and then into four differentiation subsets. Approximately 130 ml of peripheral blood was drawn per donor, and PBMC were isolated by Ficoll-Paque PLUS density-gradient centrifugation. The sorted cells were lysed in RLT buffer, after which RNA was extracted using a Qiagen RNeasy kit and kept at -80 degrees C.

The library was produced with UMI-ligation and nested PCR. To cover both TRBC1 and TRBC2, the beta constant-region primer consisted of an equimolar mix of two oligonucleotides. Four rounds of PCR were used to amplify ligated cDNA, with nested alpha and beta constant-region primers being used together with the SP2 primer. A single-stranded oligonucleotide carrying the SP2 primer and a 12-nucleotide UMI was ligated to the 3' end of the cDNA by T4 RNA ligase 1. Incubation of the ligation reaction was carried out at 16 degrees C for roughly 18-24 hours. PCR2 was typically run as a SYBR Green qPCR and stopped at a predetermined threshold to prevent over-amplification. Agencourt AMPure XP magnetic beads were used for all purifications after the first. Libraries were quantified by Qubit and checked on a TapeStation, with a main peak expected near 650 bp. The pooled libraries were sequenced on an Illumina MiSeq using v2 2x251 paired-end kits, which usually yielded roughly 0.95-2.2 million reads per sample. Each sample library was pooled at 4 nM, and roughly 5-7.5% PhiX was included to improve cluster recognition. The paper's processing steps were these. Using tag matching that tolerated one base-pair mismatch, Decombinator assigned V and J genes to FASTQ reads that had been processed by Demultiplexor. Collapsinator relied on UMIs to fix sequencing errors as well as frequency errors caused by PCR heterogeneity. CDR3Translator translated TCRs and extracted CDR3s from the conserved cysteine to the FGXG phenylalanine, flagging non-productive sequences. Gini, Shannon entropy and inverse Simpson indices were calculated on repertoires subsampled to equal numbers of UMI-defined TCRs. Power-law fits to clonotype abundance distributions were performed by maximum likelihood within the linear range. For one naive CD8 sample, the pipeline and MIGEC produced similar UMI counts, unique TCR numbers and clonal distributions. In one analysis, naive TCRs also found in any memory subset of the same donor were removed from the naive repertoire. The repertoires were searched for approximately 7,000 CMV-associated CDR3 sequences that had been compiled from VDJdb and a published dataset. TCRdb reprocessed the public reads (quality trimming at Q25 with fastp, clone calling with MiXCR) and kept in-frame beta chains. Every entry covers one CDR3 protein and lists the most common genes and DNA from its rows. These V and J calls derive from TCRdb rather than the authors' analysis. The sample includes over 130,000 distinct CDR3 sequences, with roughly a fifth observed a single time. More than 0.6% of the sample rests with the top ten.

Overall study outcomes, separate from this receptor: A few larger clonotypes were found in naive repertoires, especially CD8, and these larger clonotypes were possibly memory cells re-expressing CD45RA. The repertoire findings for the naive and memory subsets could not be validated against a ground truth because none was available. TCR abundance followed a power law with an exponent that was different for naive and memory subsets but consistent across the three individuals. In both CD4 and CD8 cells, going from naive through CM, EM and EMRA, the Gini index went up while Shannon and inverse Simpson diversity went down. RNA-based TCR counts may be influenced by expression changes linked to T cell activation and differentiation. Clonotypes were defined as single alpha or beta chain sequences, not paired alpha/beta receptors. After error correction, over 90% of naive TCR sequences appeared only once, giving much steeper abundance distributions than memory subsets.

The receptor was derived from a human donor in good health. What was sequenced was naive CD8+ T cells from blood. The cell subset or site label of this sample denotes: naive T cells, CD45RA high CD27+.

The CDR3 protein is CASSLGEGREYEQYF. The DNA is TGTGCCAGCAGTTTAGGGGAGGGCAGGGAATACGAGCAGTACTTC. This chain is built from TRBV28 and TRBJ2-7, with 7 junctional bases fitting TRBD2. CDR1 and CDR2 (MDHEN, SYDVKM) derive from the germline V gene. The CDR3 goes from the cysteine to the phenylalanine over 15 residues. The read is trimmed to its CDR3 DNA, 45 bases read in frame from base 1. V lost 2 bases and J lost 4 bases, and the count of bases not matched to a germline gene is 8.